This is a list of T cell receptor beta chains from one sample in a study of CD4+ T cells in melanoma. TCRdb's table, derived via immunoSEQ multiplex PCR, lists solely in-frame clones and lacks some. The data contain about 140,000 clones, around 90% of them singletons. These TCRs come from a human donor with melanoma. CDR3s include the opening cysteine and the closing phenylalanine or tryptophan. A D gene is named only where the DNA matches it firmly. Size values are once, few and many counts, or a class for expanded clones, and some rows have none.

J: TRBJ1-2; size: once; D: NA; V: TRBV29-1; CDR3: CSASDRSNYGYTF; DNA: TGCAGCGCCAGCGACAGGTCGAACTATGGCTACACCTTC
J: TRBJ1-1; size: NA; D: NA; V: TRBV11-2; CDR3: CASSLRGTVSFF; DNA: TGTGCCAGCAGCTTACGGGGCACCGTATCTTTCTTT
J: TRBJ1-5; size: NA; D: NA; V: TRBV18; CDR3: CASSLGLADQPQHF; DNA: TGTGCCAGCTCACTAGGACTGGCAGATCAGCCCCAGCATTTT
J: TRBJ1-6; size: NA; D: NA; V: TRBV30; CDR3: CAWRGGVHNSPLHF; DNA: TGTGCCTGGAGAGGGGGGGTACATAATTCACCCCTCCACTTT
J: TRBJ2-7; size: NA; D: TRBD2; V: TRBV2; CDR3: CATRDYLYEQYF; DNA: TGTGCCACCCGGGACTATTTATACGAGCAGTACTTC
J: TRBJ2-2; size: NA; D: NA; V: TRBV5-1; CDR3: CASRYAVNTGELFF; DNA: TGCGCCAGCAGATATGCCGTGAACACCGGGGAGCTGTTTTTT
J: TRBJ1-6; size: NA; D: TRBD1; V: TRBV7-6; CDR3: CASSLGTGAAYNSPLHF; DNA: TGTGCCAGCAGCTTGGGGACAGGGGCGGCCTATAATTCACCCCTCCACTTT
J: TRBJ2-7; size: NA; D: NA; V: TRBV2; CDR3: CASSESLLTSPRREQYF; DNA: TGTGCCAGCAGTGAGAGTTTACTTACCTCTCCTCGGCGTGAGCAGTACTTC
J: TRBJ1-2; size: NA; D: NA; V: TRBV29-1; CDR3: CSVAGGRKDYGYTF; DNA: TGCAGCGTCGCCGGGGGGCGCAAGGACTATGGCTACACCTTC
J: TRBJ2-5; size: NA; D: NA; V: TRBV7-9; CDR3: CASSLRVASQETQYF; DNA: TGTGCCAGCAGCTTAAGGGTGGCTAGCCAAGAGACCCAGTACTTC
J: TRBJ2-1; size: NA; D: NA; V: TRBV27; CDR3: CASRGTGLRNNEQFF; DNA: TGTGCCAGCAGGGGAACGGGACTCCGTAACAATGAGCAGTTCTTC
J: TRBJ1-4; size: NA; D: NA; V: TRBV14; CDR3: CASSQQLNTEKLFF; DNA: TGTGCCAGCAGCCAACAGCTGAACACCGAAAAACTGTTTTTT
J: TRBJ2-3; size: NA; D: TRBD2; V: TRBV29-1; CDR3: CSVTSGATTDTQYF; DNA: TGCAGCGTCACTAGCGGGGCAACCACAGATACGCAGTATTTT
J: TRBJ2-5; size: NA; D: TRBD1; V: TRBV5-1; CDR3: CASGTGTGGSQETQYF; DNA: TGCGCCAGTGGTACCGGGACAGGGGGATCCCAAGAGACCCAGTACTTC
J: TRBJ1-1; size: NA; D: NA; V: TRBV27; CDR3: CASSSPLVGKAFF; DNA: TGTGCCAGCAGTTCCCCCTTGGTTGGGAAAGCTTTCTTT
J: TRBJ2-2; size: NA; D: NA; V: TRBV5-1; CDR3: CASSLDDAGELFF; DNA: TGCGCCAGCAGCTTGGACGACGCCGGGGAGCTGTTTTTT
J: TRBJ1-3; size: NA; D: NA; V: TRBV19; CDR3: CASTPLPGNTIYF; DNA: TGTGCCAGTACCCCGCTCCCTGGGAACACCATATATTTT
J: TRBJ2-2; size: NA; D: TRBD2; V: TRBV10-2; CDR3: CASSTSGAGELFF; DNA: TGCGCCAGTTCGACTAGCGGGGCCGGGGAGCTGTTTTTT
J: TRBJ2-2; size: NA; D: NA; V: TRBV6-5; CDR3: CASSSDLGGELFF; DNA: TGTGCCAGCAGTTCTGACTTGGGAGGGGAGCTGTTTTTT
J: TRBJ2-3; size: NA; D: TRBD2; V: TRBV9; CDR3: CASSVGPGGRLAGAPLGTDTQYF; DNA: TGTGCCAGCAGCGTTGGTCCCGGGGGCCGGCTAGCGGGGGCCCCCCTAGGCACAGATACGCAGTATTTT
J: TRBJ2-2; size: NA; D: TRBD2; V: TRBV9; CDR3: CASSLPASGGSPTGELFF; DNA: TGTGCCAGCAGCCTCCCGGCCAGCGGGGGGTCCCCTACCGGGGAGCTGTTTTTT
J: TRBJ1-2; size: NA; D: NA; V: TRBV27; CDR3: CASSSRGGQYRNYGYTF; DNA: TGTGCCAGCAGTTCTCGGGGGGGCCAATATCGGAACTATGGCTACACCTTC
J: TRBJ2-1; size: NA; D: NA; V: TRBV9; CDR3: CASSVESRTPLSWQFF; DNA: TGTGCCAGCAGCGTAGAATCCCGGACCCCACTCAGTTGGCAGTTCTTC
J: TRBJ2-7; size: NA; D: NA; V: TRBV7-2; CDR3: CASSLDPSSYEQYF; DNA: TGTGCCAGCAGCTTAGATCCAAGCTCCTACGAGCAGTACTTC
J: TRBJ2-7; size: NA; D: NA; V: TRBV5-1; CDR3: CASGSGGPTYEQYF; DNA: TGCGCCAGTGGAAGTGGGGGCCCCACTTACGAGCAGTACTTC
J: TRBJ1-2; size: NA; D: NA; V: TRBV5-1; CDR3: CASSRYQGGSYGYTF; DNA: TGCGCCAGCAGCCGTTACCAAGGGGGGAGCTATGGCTACACCTTC
J: TRBJ1-6; size: NA; D: NA; V: TRBV11-2; CDR3: CASSSYGADSPLHF; DNA: TGTGCCAGCAGCTCCTACGGGGCTGATTCACCCCTCCACTTT
J: TRBJ1-2; size: NA; D: NA; V: TRBV7-2; CDR3: CASSPRDYYGYTF; DNA: TGTGCCAGCAGCCCGAGGGACTACTATGGCTACACCTTC
J: TRBJ1-6; size: NA; D: NA; V: TRBV5-6; CDR3: CASSPTRFSYNSPLHF; DNA: TGTGCCAGCAGCCCGACACGTTTTTCCTATAATTCACCCCTCCACTTT
J: TRBJ2-6; size: NA; D: NA; V: TRBV5-1; CDR3: CASSSSSGANVLTF; DNA: TGCGCCAGCAGTTCCAGTTCCGGGGCCAACGTCCTGACTTTC
J: TRBJ1-2; size: NA; D: TRBD1; V: TRBV18; CDR3: CASSPLGQGPDVGYTF; DNA: TGTGCCAGCTCACCCCTGGGACAGGGGCCCGACGTTGGCTACACCTTC
J: TRBJ1-2; size: NA; D: TRBD1; V: TRBV5-6; CDR3: CASSLSYRDRPIYGYTF; DNA: TGTGCCAGCAGCTTATCCTACCGGGACAGGCCAATCTATGGCTACACCTTC
J: TRBJ1-3; size: NA; D: TRBD1; V: TRBV18; CDR3: CASSQSGTGAGNTIYF; DNA: TGTGCCAGCTCGCAGTCCGGGACAGGGGCTGGAAACACCATATATTTT
J: TRBJ1-2; size: once; D: NA; V: TRBV30; CDR3: CAWSALSSNYGYTF; DNA: TGTGCCTGGAGTGCCCTTTCTTCCAACTATGGCTACACCTTC
J: TRBJ2-5; size: NA; D: TRBD1; V: TRBV7-2; CDR3: CASSKRRGQEETQYF; DNA: TGTGCCAGCAGCAAAAGAAGGGGGCAGGAAGAGACCCAGTACTTC
J: TRBJ1-2; size: NA; D: TRBD1; V: TRBV5-1; CDR3: CASSSNDRTGDGYTF; DNA: TGCGCCAGCAGCTCAAACGACAGGACAGGGGATGGCTACACCTTC
J: TRBJ1-1; size: NA; D: TRBD1; V: TRBV7-9; CDR3: CASSRSAGGRQNTEAFF; DNA: TGTGCCAGCAGCCGTTCAGCAGGGGGCAGGCAGAACACTGAAGCTTTCTTT
J: TRBJ1-1; size: once; D: NA; V: TRBV6-1; CDR3: CASRSGTLDTEAFF; DNA: TGTGCCAGCAGGAGCGGGACGTTGGACACTGAAGCTTTCTTT
J: TRBJ1-2; size: NA; D: TRBD1; V: TRBV4-2; CDR3: CASSVRDRARDGYTF; DNA: TGTGCCAGCAGCGTCCGGGACAGAGCGCGCGATGGCTACACCTTC
J: TRBJ2-7; size: NA; D: NA; V: TRBV2; CDR3: CASSSGRRATYEQYF; DNA: TGTGCCAGCAGTTCCGGACGGAGAGCCACCTACGAGCAGTACTTC
J: TRBJ2-1; size: NA; D: NA; V: TRBV5-1; CDR3: CASSLSYNEQFF; DNA: TGCGCCAGCAGCCTGTCCTACAATGAGCAGTTCTTC